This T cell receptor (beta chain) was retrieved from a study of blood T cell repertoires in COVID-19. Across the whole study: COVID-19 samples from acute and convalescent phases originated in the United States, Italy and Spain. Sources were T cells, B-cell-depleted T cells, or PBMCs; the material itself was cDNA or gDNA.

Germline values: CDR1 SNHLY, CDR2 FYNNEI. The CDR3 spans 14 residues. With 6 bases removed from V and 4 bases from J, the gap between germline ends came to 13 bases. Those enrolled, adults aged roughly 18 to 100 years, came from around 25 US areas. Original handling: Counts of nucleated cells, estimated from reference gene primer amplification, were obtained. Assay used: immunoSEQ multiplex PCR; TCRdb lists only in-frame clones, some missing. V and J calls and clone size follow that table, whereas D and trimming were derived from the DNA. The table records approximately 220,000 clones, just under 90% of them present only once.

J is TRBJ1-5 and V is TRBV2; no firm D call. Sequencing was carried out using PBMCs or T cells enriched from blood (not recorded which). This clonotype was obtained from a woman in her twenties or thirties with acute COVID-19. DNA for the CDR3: TGTGCCAGCAGAGGAGGGATGAAGAATCAGCCCCAGCATTTT. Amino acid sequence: CASRGGMKNQPQHF.